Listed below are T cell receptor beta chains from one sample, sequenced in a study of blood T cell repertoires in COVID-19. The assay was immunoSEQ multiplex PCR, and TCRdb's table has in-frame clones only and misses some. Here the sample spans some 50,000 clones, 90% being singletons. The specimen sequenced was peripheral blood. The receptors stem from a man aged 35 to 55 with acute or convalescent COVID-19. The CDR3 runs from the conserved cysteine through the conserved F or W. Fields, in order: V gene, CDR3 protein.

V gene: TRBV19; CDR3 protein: CASSIVLNEKLFF
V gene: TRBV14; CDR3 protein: CASSPIATYNEQFF
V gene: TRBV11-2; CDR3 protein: CASSLDRGLNQPQHF
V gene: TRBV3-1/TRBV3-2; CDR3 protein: CASSRNTNTEAFF
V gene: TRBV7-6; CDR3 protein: CASSLLLAGQSDTQYF
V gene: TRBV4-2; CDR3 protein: CASSQDGTSGLQETQYF
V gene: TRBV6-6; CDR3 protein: CANKRTANTEAFF
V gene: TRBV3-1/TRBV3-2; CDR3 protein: CASSQGRQGTEAFF
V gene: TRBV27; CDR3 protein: CASSLRGNSYEQYF
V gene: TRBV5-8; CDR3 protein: CASSLPGLAGAEQYF
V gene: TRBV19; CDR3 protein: CASKRQNYGYTF
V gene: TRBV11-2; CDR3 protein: CASSLEGLAGAETQYF
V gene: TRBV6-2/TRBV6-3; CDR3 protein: CASSGHLYGYTF
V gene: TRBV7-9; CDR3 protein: CASSPDRQGIYEQYF
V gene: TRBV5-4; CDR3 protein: CASSLVGRNLGGRGYNEQFF
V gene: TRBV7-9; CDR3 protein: CASSSYGQGGSNQPQHF
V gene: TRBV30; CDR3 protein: CAWTTGQGNTIYF
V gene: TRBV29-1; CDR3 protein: CSVVFTGANYGYTF
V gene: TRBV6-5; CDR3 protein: CASSLRTLQRSPLHF
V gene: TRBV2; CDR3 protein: CASSEALRAGELNEQFF
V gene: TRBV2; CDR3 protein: CASSGAGGNEKLFF
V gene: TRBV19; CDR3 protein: CASSIDTGGPTDTQYF
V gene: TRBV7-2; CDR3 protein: CASRVGGRAYNEQFF
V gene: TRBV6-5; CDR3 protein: CASSYSIFGTGQHF
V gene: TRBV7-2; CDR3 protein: CASTWDKKNIQYF
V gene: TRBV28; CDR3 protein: CASRASGQGFNEQFF
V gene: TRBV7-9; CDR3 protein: CASSLRWEQDNEQFF
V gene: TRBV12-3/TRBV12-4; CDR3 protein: CASSPSNPYEQYF
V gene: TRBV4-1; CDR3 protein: CASSQDGQTSSYEQYF
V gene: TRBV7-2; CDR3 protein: CASSPYRGRETQYF
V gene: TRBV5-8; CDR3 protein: CASSLVLAGTNEKLFF
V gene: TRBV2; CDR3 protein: CASSLAFGQPQHF
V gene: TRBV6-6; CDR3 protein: CASSYSGGAGEKLFF
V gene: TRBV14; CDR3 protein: CASSQDSLAGGAFRTDTQYF
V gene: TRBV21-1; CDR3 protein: CASSKKQGVHQPQHF
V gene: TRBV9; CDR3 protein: CASSVILNTEAFF
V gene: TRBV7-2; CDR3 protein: CASSLDRGSYEQYF
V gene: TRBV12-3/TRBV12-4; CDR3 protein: CASSLMAGGTQYF
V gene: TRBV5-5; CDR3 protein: CASSYSGRMGTDTQYF
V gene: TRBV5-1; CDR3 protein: CASSLGLAGRDQETQYF
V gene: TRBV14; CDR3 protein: CASSRWDSSIYEQYF
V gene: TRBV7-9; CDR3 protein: CASSWWGLNEKLFF
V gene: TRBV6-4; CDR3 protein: CASSETSGSTGELFF
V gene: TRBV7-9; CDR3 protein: CASSLAASEKLFF
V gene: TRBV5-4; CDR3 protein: CASSTGQSGNTEAFF
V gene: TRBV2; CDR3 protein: CAQASSYNEQFF
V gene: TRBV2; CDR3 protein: CASSFDPTGGTYEQYF
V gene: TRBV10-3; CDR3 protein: CATTENTEAFF
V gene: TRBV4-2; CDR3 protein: CASSQGADRTGTEAFF
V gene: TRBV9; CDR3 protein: CASSRGAGAYEQYF
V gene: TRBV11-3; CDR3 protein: CASSFTGTGGGEQYF
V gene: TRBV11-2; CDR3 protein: CASRRAGANEQFF
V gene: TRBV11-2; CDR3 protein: CASSINSGGRAYEQYF
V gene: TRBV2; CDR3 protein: CASSLTGTSGPNEQFF
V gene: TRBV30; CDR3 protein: CAWSRDRGLHTEAFF